Listed below are T cell receptor beta chains from one sample, sequenced in a study of blood T cell repertoires in COVID-19. Sequenced by immunoSEQ multiplex PCR; TCRdb stores in-frame clones only, minus some. Among 110,000 to 150,000 clones listed, over 80% were seen once. Material: peripheral blood. These receptors all stem from a human donor in a cohort sampled during active COVID-19. Each CDR3 is given with its conserved first and last residue. Each record gives: V gene, clone size, J gene, D gene, CDR3 DNA, CDR3 protein. D genes are given only for firm matches. Some rows have no size entry. The others give once, few or many, or a class for an expanded clone.

TRBV6-1,NA,TRBJ2-5,TRBD2,TGTGCCAGCAGTGAAGTATTTTACGTGGGCGGGAGGGAAAAGACCCAGTACTTC,CASSEVFYVGGREKTQYF
TRBV19,NA,TRBJ2-1,TRBD2,TGTGCCAGTAAGTGGGGGAGCGGGAGCGGTGAGCAGTTCTTC,CASKWGSGSGEQFF
TRBV27,NA,TRBJ2-5,TRBD2,TGTGCCAGCAGTTTAGGAAGGGGACTAGCGGGATCACGTGGGTTGGAAGAGACCCAGTACTTC,CASSLGRGLAGSRGLEETQYF
TRBV6-5,NA,TRBJ1-2,TRBD1,TGTGCCAGCAGCCGCGACAGGGATTATGGCTACACCTTC,CASSRDRDYGYTF
TRBV10-3,NA,TRBJ2-4,TRBD1,TGTGCCATCAGTGAGGGGACAGGGGATAAAGTCAAAAACATTCAGTACTTC,CAISEGTGDKVKNIQYF
TRBV28,NA,TRBJ2-7,TRBD2,TGTGCCAGCAGTCCGCACCGAGGGAGGGTTCCCTACGAGCAGTACTTC,CASSPHRGRVPYEQYF
TRBV6-2/TRBV6-3,NA,TRBJ2-1,NA,TGTGCCAGCAGTCCAGGTTTCTCCTACAATGAGCAGTTCTTC,CASSPGFSYNEQFF
TRBV5-1,NA,TRBJ1-6,NA,TGCGCCAGCAGCCCGATCCAGGGGAATAATTCACCCCTCCACTTT,CASSPIQGNNSPLHF
TRBV14,NA,TRBJ1-2,TRBD1,TGTGCCAGCAGCCAGGCTAGGGGGCCCTACGGCTACACCTTC,CASSQARGPYGYTF
TRBV5-6,NA,TRBJ2-6,NA,TGTGCCAGCAGCTTACGGAGACTATCTGGGGCCAACGTCCTGACTTTC,CASSLRRLSGANVLTF
TRBV24-1,once,TRBJ2-1,NA,TGTGCCACCAGTGTCGCCGGGACAAACAATGAGCAGTTCTTC,CATSVAGTNNEQFF